This TCR beta chain emerged from a study of T cell responses to AZD1222 COVID-19 vaccine. Regarding the study as a whole: Unmutated variant regions reportedly attract nearly half of all spike-specific TCRs. Seropositive AZD1222 recipients at baseline numbered only five or six.

This CDR3 has 16 amino acids. The trim removed 2 bases at V and 8 bases at J, leaving 10 bases unmatched. The germline V gene has CDR1 SGHRS and CDR2 YFSETQ. The table came from immunoSEQ multiplex PCR; TCRdb's copy has only in-frame clones and leaves some out. The table lists fewer than 150,000 clones, 84% of them singletons. Concerning this clone: Its antigen remains unknown.

The chain carries TRBV5-1 and TRBJ1-6; 7 nucleotides agree with TRBD1. This specimen was peripheral blood, taken on day 0 of AZD1222 vaccination. The sequence came from an adult in good health. CDR3 sequence: CASSFNGAGGDSPLHF. CDR3 nucleotides: TGCGCCAGCAGCTTTAACGGAGCAGGGGGGGATTCACCCCTCCACTTT.